This passage covers 27 T cell receptor beta chains from one sample sequenced in a study of blood T cell repertoires in COVID-19. TCRdb's table, derived via immunoSEQ multiplex PCR, lists solely in-frame clones and lacks some. The sample shows approximately 240,000 clones, roughly 84% of them seen only once. Sequenced: peripheral blood. These receptors were collected from a woman aged 40 to 55 who had recovered from COVID-19.

The rearrangement links TRBV5-1 to TRBJ1-4; D possibly corresponds to TRBD1 (5 bases). This CDR3 spans 14 amino acids. Germline assignment: CDR1 SGHRS and CDR2 YFSETQ. V gave up 3 bases and J gave up 10 bases, with 16 bases separating them. In DNA, the CDR3 is TGCGCCAGCAGCTGGGGTTCCTCGCAGGGAAAACTGTTTTTT. Residues: CASSWGSSQGKLFF.

The rearrangement links TRBV21-1 to TRBJ1-1; the table's D call, TRBD1, has no DNA check behind it. TRBV21-1 is reported as a pseudogene. This CDR3 spans 16 amino acids. The CDR3 reads CASSTEGTAINTEAFF. The CDR3 DNA follows: TGTGCCAGCAGCACGGAAGGGACAGCGATTAACACTGAAGCTTTCTTT.

The table lists this clone with a count of one. In DNA, the CDR3 is TGTGCCAGCAGCGTAGGCTCGGGGGAGCTTAGCACAGATACGCAGTATTTT. Translated, it gives CASSVGSGELSTDTQYF. V gene TRBV9 combines with J gene TRBJ2-3; a weak D match, TRBD2 (6 bases). The CDR3 runs to 17 residues. V lost 0 bases and J lost 0, with 14 bases in between. The germline V gene has CDR1 SGDLS and CDR2 YYNGEE.

This chain links TRBV18 with TRBJ1-1, with D possibly TRBD1 on 5 matching bases. V shed 4 bases and J shed 1 base, with 10 bases lying between them. Germline CDR1 KGHSH, CDR2 LQKENI. The CDR3 is 14 residues long. CDR3 nucleotide sequence: TGTGCCAGCTCACTACAGGACAAGAACACTGAAGCTTTCTTT. Amino acids: CASSLQDKNTEAFF.

The gene calls are TRBV19 and TRBJ1-5; no reliable D call. Germline CDR1 and CDR2: LNHDA and SQIVND (reference sequence). The V and J ends lost 6 bases and 0 bases respectively, with 15 bases between them. The CDR3 is 16 residues long. The CDR3 nucleotides are TGTGCCAGTAGCCGACCGGCGGCCTCTAGCAATCAGCCCCAGCATTTT. Protein: CASSRPAASSNQPQHF.

The genes are TRBV5-6 and TRBJ2-5, with D possibly TRBD1 on 6 matching bases. V gave up 3 bases and J gave up 1 base, with 10 bases separating them. The CDR3 runs 14 residues. The germline CDR1 and CDR2 sequences are SGHDT and YYEEEE. The CDR3 DNA is TGTGCCAGCAGCTCAACAGGGTTCCAAGAGACCCAGTACTTC. Translation: CASSSTGFQETQYF.

The rearrangement uses TRBV11-3 and TRBJ1-2; TRBD1 might be the D (6 bases). CDR1 is SGHNT, CDR2 YENEEA, per germline. Trimming removed 3 bases at V and 0 bases at J, with 14 bases between. The CDR3 runs to 16 residues. The chain's CDR3 is CASSFVEDSSNYGYTF. The CDR3 coding sequence is TGTGCCAGCAGCTTTGTAGAGGACAGCTCTAACTATGGCTACACCTTC.

V usage is TRBV7-9 and J usage is TRBJ1-4, with D possibly being TRBD1 (6 bases). Per germline, CDR1 SEHNR and CDR2 FQNEAQ (reference sequence). The CDR3 is 17 residues long. Trimming left V 6 bases short and J 0 bases short, with 17 bases between. CDR3 sequence reads: CASSNGQTATTNEKLFF. In DNA, the CDR3 is TGTGCCAGCAGTAACGGACAGACTGCAACAACTAATGAAAAACTGTTTTTT.

The V gene is TRBV28, the J gene TRBJ2-1, with 9 bases aligning to TRBD1. This CDR3 region has 12 residues. J gave up 7 bases and V 6 bases, and 1 base lay outside the gene matches. Germline-derived CDR1 and CDR2 are MDHEN and SYDVKM. The CDR3 spells CASRDRGNEQFF. DNA of the CDR3: TGTGCCAGCAGGGACAGGGGTAATGAGCAGTTCTTC.

In DNA, the CDR3 is TGTGCCAGCAGCCGACAGGGACATGGCTACACCTTC. This gives the protein CASSRQGHGYTF. The V gene is TRBV6-5, the J gene TRBJ1-2, with 7 bases identical to TRBD1. Per germline, CDR1 MNHEY and CDR2 SVGAGI. The CDR3 loop spans 12 amino acids. V lost 6 bases and J lost 6; bases outside the gene matches: 4.

Here the CDR3 reads CASSRGTGEYNEQFF. The DNA for the CDR3 is TGTGCCAGCTCCCGGGGGACAGGGGAGTACAATGAGCAGTTCTTC. The chain employs TRBV18 and TRBJ2-1, with 10 bases fitting TRBD1. The germline CDR1 and CDR2 sequences are KGHSH and LQKENI. The V and J ends lost 6 bases and 4 bases, in that order; junction bases with no gene match: 6. The CDR3 covers 15 residues.

This clone came up many times. The V and J genes are TRBV7-9 and TRBJ2-1; D unclear. The CDR3 is 14 residues long. The germline CDR1 and CDR2 sequences are SEHNR and FQNEAQ (reference sequence). Trimming removed 1 base from V and 5 bases from J, with 9 bases in between. The CDR3 region has the DNA TGTGCCAGCAGCTTAGTAGCAGATGACAATGAGCAGTTCTTC. Residues: CASSLVADDNEQFF.

This rearrangement joins TRBV29-1 to TRBJ2-3; 10 bases agree with TRBD1. Germline-derived CDR1 and CDR2 are SQVTM and ANQGSEA. The J segment lost 2 bases and the V segment lost 7 bases, leaving 3 bases of the junction unmatched. The CDR3 loop spans 13 amino acids. The DNA of the CDR3 is TGCAGCGGGGGACAGGGGCCCACAGATACGCAGTATTTT. Translating gives CSGGQGPTDTQYF.

This chain joins TRBV5-6 and TRBJ2-7, with a possible D match to TRBD1 (5 bases). Germline values: CDR1 SGHDT, CDR2 YYEEEE. The CDR3 is made up of 16 amino acids. The germline V and J ends were trimmed by 4 bases and 0 bases, with 17 bases remaining between them. CDR3 nucleotide sequence: TGTGCCAGCAGCAGGACGTTTGGGGCCCGCTCCTACGAGCAGTACTTC. This codes for CASSRTFGARSYEQYF.

J is TRBJ2-7 and V is TRBV6-2 or TRBV6-3; D may be TRBD2 (6 bases). The CDR3 has 13 amino acids. Between the trimmed V and J ends, which lost 3 bases and 3 bases, there was a span of 9 bases. CDR1 is MNHEY, CDR2 SVGEGT, per germline. CDR3 nucleotides: TGTGCCAGCAGTTATAATAGCGGCTACGAGCAGTACTTC. Its translation: CASSYNSGYEQYF.

This rearrangement joins TRBV10-3 to TRBJ1-3; TRBD1 aligns across 11 bases. The CDR3 runs 15 residues. Per the germline V gene, CDR1 is ENHRY and CDR2 is SYGVKD. The V segment lost 5 bases and the J segment 3 bases; nucleotides outside the gene matches: 3. DNA of the CDR3: TGTGCCATCAGTCGGGACAGGGGGTTTGGAAACACCATATATTTT. Amino acid sequence: CAISRDRGFGNTIYF.

The genes are TRBV6-4 and TRBJ2-1; 9 nucleotides align to TRBD2. This CDR3 is 21 amino acids long. Germline CDR1 and CDR2: MRHNA and SNTAGT. V gave up 2 bases and J gave up 14 bases; unmatched junction bases: 31. Written as DNA, the CDR3 is TGTGCCAGCAGTGACCCCCGACTAGCGGCTCGCGTCACAACAACACATTCTATGAAGTTCTTC. It encodes CASSDPRLAARVTTTHSMKFF.

V gene TRBV19 combines with J gene TRBJ1-2; D is unresolved. CDR1 is LNHDA, CDR2 SQIVND, per germline (reference sequence). The CDR3 length is 14 residues. Trimming removed 0 bases from V and 5 bases from J, with 10 bases in between. The chain's CDR3 is CASSIDQRSYGYTF. The CDR3 nucleotides read TGTGCCAGTAGTATAGATCAACGGAGTTATGGCTACACCTTC.

A single count supports this clone. The chain has TRBV10-3 and TRBJ2-7; maybe TRBD1 (5 bases). The CDR3 sequence is 14 residues long. The V end was cut by 0 bases, the J end by 3 bases, with 9 bases between. Germline loops: CDR1 ENHRY, CDR2 SYGVKD. In DNA, the CDR3 is TGTGCCATCAGTGAGTCAGTAGGGGTCTACGAGCAGTACTTC. Encoded protein: CAISESVGVYEQYF.

This clone has just one count. The J gene is TRBJ1-6, the V gene TRBV19; D gene unclear. The germline gives CDR1 LNHDA, CDR2 SQIVND (reference sequence). This CDR3 comprises 15 residues. Trimming took off 6 bases at V and 9 bases at J, with 18 bases between the two ends. In DNA form, the CDR3 reads TGTGCCAGTAGAGAAAGTACGGGGTTTGGTTCACCCCTCCACTTT. Amino acids: CASRESTGFGSPLHF.

This chain connects TRBV27 to TRBJ2-6, with 7 bases aligning to TRBD1. The CDR3 extends over 14 amino acids. Trimming took 5 bases from V and 11 from J; bases not matched to a gene: 9. Germline lookup yields CDR1 MNHEY and CDR2 SMNVEV (reference sequence). The CDR3 sequence: CASSPYRQGDVLTF. In DNA, the CDR3 is TGTGCCAGCAGTCCCTACCGACAGGGAGACGTCCTGACTTTC.

This sequence joins TRBV28 and TRBJ2-3, with a possible D match to TRBD1 (6 bases). The germline gives CDR1 MDHEN, CDR2 SYDVKM. The CDR3 has 15 residues. Trimming left V 2 bases short and J 2 bases short, with 11 bases between. The CDR3 bases are TGTGCCAGCAGTTTACCCGGGGACAACACAGATACGCAGTATTTT. Translating gives CASSLPGDNTDTQYF. The full variable domain, with the rest looked up from reference TRBV28 and TRBJ2-3, is DVKVTQSSRYLVKRTGEKVFLECVQDMDHENMFWYRQDPGLGLRLIYFSYDVKMKEKGDIPEGYSVSREKKERFSLILESASTNQTSMYLCASSLPGDNTDTQYFGPGTRLTVL.

This sequence joins TRBV9 and TRBJ2-5; 8 nucleotides line up with TRBD2. This CDR3 has 15 amino acids. With V trimmed by 4 bases and J by 4 bases, 9 bases remained unmatched. The germline gives CDR1 SGDLS, CDR2 YYNGEE. Here the CDR3 reads CASSLTGTSSETQYF. In DNA form, the CDR3 reads TGTGCCAGCAGCTTAACCGGGACTAGTTCAGAGACCCAGTACTTC.

This rearrangement joins TRBV5-1 to TRBJ2-3; D might be TRBD2 (6 bases). CDR1 and CDR2 from the germline V gene are SGHRS and YFSETQ. The CDR3 extends over 15 amino acids. The ends were cut back, 2 bases at V and 5 bases at J, with 15 bases in the middle. CDR3 in DNA: TGCGCCAGCAGCTTTGACGGGAGCCCGGTAGATACGCAGTATTTT. Protein sequence: CASSFDGSPVDTQYF. Full variable domain (rest looked up from reference TRBV5-1 and TRBJ2-3): KAGVTQTPRYLIKTRGQQVTLSCSPISGHRSVSWYQQTPGQGLQFLFEYFSETQRNKGNFPGRFSGRQFSNSRSEMNVSTLELGDSALYLCASSFDGSPVDTQYFGPGTRLTVL.

V is TRBV5-1 and J is TRBJ1-5; D may be TRBD1 (6 bases). Trimming removed 4 bases at V and 1 base at J, with 9 bases between. The germline V gene has CDR1 SGHRS and CDR2 YFSETQ. CDR3 size: 14 residues. The CDR3 protein is CASSRTGSNQPQHF. In nucleotides, the CDR3 is TGCGCCAGCAGCAGAACAGGGAGCAATCAGCCCCAGCATTTT.

The chain employs TRBV2 and TRBJ2-5; D is unclear. Trimming took off 2 bases at V and 0 bases at J, with 4 bases between the two ends. The CDR3 loop spans 13 amino acids. CDR1 and CDR2 from the germline V gene are SNHLY and FYNNEI. The chain's CDR3 is CASSELYQETQYF. In DNA form, the CDR3 reads TGTGCCAGCAGTGAACTGTACCAAGAGACCCAGTACTTC. Together with reference TRBV2 and TRBJ2-5, the CDR3 gives the full variable domain: EPEVTQTPSHQVTQMGQEVILRCVPISNHLYFYWYRQILGQKVEFLVSFYNNEISEKSEIFDDQFSVERPDGSNFTLKIRSTKLEDSAMYFCASSELYQETQYFGPGTRLLVL.

In the case of this clone: The identical CDR3 is also encoded by other nucleotide sequences in the sample. The V and J genes are TRBV19 and TRBJ1-5; D is possibly TRBD1 (5 bases). Looked up from germline, CDR1 is LNHDA and CDR2 is SQIVND (reference sequence). This CDR3 region has 13 residues. V was pared by 6 bases and J by 3 bases, with 9 bases between. CDR3 sequence reads: CASRTVSNQPQHF. The CDR3 nucleotides read TGTGCCAGTAGGACAGTCTCCAATCAGCCCCAGCATTTT.